These 24 T cell receptor beta chains were sequenced from one sample in a study of Ad26.COV2.S vaccination and SARS-CoV-2 variants. The repertoire was sequenced with immunoSEQ multiplex PCR; TCRdb's copy has only in-frame clones and lacks some. Of roughly 350,000 clones listed, about nine tenths were seen once; the top ten hold roughly 3.2%. Treatment defined: around 19 received Ad26.COV2.S at low or high dose, single or two shots; 5 received placebo; per-sample allocation not given. Sample collection was performed on day 63 after the first vaccine or placebo injection. The specimen was peripheral blood, collected in a trial of Ad26.COV2.S vaccine versus placebo. These receptors came from a person aged 18-65 years who received the Ad26.COV2.S COVID-19 vaccine or a placebo.

This chain uses TRBV5-8 with TRBJ2-7; D uncertain. This CDR3 has 13 residues. Germline V gene sequence: CDR1 SGHTS, CDR2 YDEGEE. Trimming shortened V by 4 bases and J by 3 bases, and 11 bases separated the two germline ends. The CDR3 DNA reads as TGTGCCAGCAGCCGGGCCAAGTACTACGAGCAGTACTTC. Protein: CASSRAKYYEQYF.

The V and J genes are TRBV4-3 and TRBJ2-1, with D perhaps matching TRBD2 (6 bases). Germline V gene lookup returns CDR1 LGHNA and CDR2 YSLEER. Trimming removed 4 bases from V and 4 bases from J, with 8 bases in between. This CDR3 region has 13 residues. CDR3 nucleotides: TGCGCCAGCAGCCGGACTACTTACAATGAGCAGTTCTTC. Amino acids: CASSRTTYNEQFF.

V and J are TRBV2 and TRBJ2-5, with 9 bases that match TRBD2. This CDR3 has 15 residues. V was clipped by 5 bases and J by 5 bases; unmatched bases: 9. Germline CDR1 SNHLY, CDR2 FYNNEI. For the CDR3, the DNA is TGTGCCAGCAGTTTTAGCGGGGGAGCTCGGGAGACCCAGTACTTC. It yields the protein CASSFSGGARETQYF.

J is TRBJ2-7 and V is TRBV7-2; a possible D gene is TRBD1 (5 bases). CDR1 is SGHTA, CDR2 FQGNSA, per germline. Trimming cost V 1 base and J 3 bases, with 13 bases left between them. This CDR3 is 15 amino acids long. CDR3 DNA sequence: TGTGCCAGCAGCTTAGGGGTACAGGTGAACTACGAGCAGTACTTC. Its translation is CASSLGVQVNYEQYF.

A single count supports this clone. V gene TRBV6-2 or TRBV6-3 combines with J gene TRBJ1-6; D remains unclear. V was shortened by 0 bases and J by 1 base, with 7 bases between the two germline ends. This CDR3 comprises 16 residues. The germline V gene has CDR1 MNHEY and CDR2 SVGEGT. The CDR3, as DNA: TGTGCCAGCAGTTACTCGAGGCAATCCTATAATTCACCCCTCCACTTT. Translated: CASSYSRQSYNSPLHF.

This clone was observed a single time. The genes are TRBV7-2 and TRBJ1-2; D might be TRBD1 (5 bases). This CDR3 comprises 15 residues. V was cut by 5 bases and J by 0 bases, with 13 bases left in between. Germline-derived CDR1 and CDR2 are SGHTA and FQGNSA. The CDR3 sequence: CASSPGRIANYGYTF. In DNA form, the CDR3 reads TGTGCCAGCAGCCCGGGACGGATAGCTAACTATGGCTACACCTTC.

This sequence joins TRBV19 and TRBJ1-1, with D perhaps TRBD1 (6 bases). The CDR3 contains 15 residues. Trimming removed 1 base at V and 1 base at J, with 10 bases between. Germline-derived CDR1 and CDR2 are LNHDA and SQIVND (reference sequence). The CDR3 nucleotides are TGTGCCAGTAGTATAGGGGGGGCCTGGAACACTGAAGCTTTCTTT. Amino acids: CASSIGGAWNTEAFF. Full variable domain (rest looked up from reference TRBV19 and TRBJ1-1): DGGITQSPKYLFRKEGQNVTLSCEQNLNHDAMYWYRQDPGQGLRLIYYSQIVNDFQKGDIAEGYSVSREKKESFPLTVTSAQKNPTAFYLCASSIGGAWNTEAFFGQGTRLTVV.

The chain joins TRBV7-2 to TRBJ1-2; D call uncertain. Trimming took 5 bases from V and 7 from J, leaving 11 bases between them. Looked up from germline, CDR1 is SGHTA and CDR2 is FQGNSA. The CDR3 has 12 residues. The DNA for the CDR3 is TGTGCCAGCAGCGAGGAAGTGGGTGGCTACACCTTC. Its translation: CASSEEVGGYTF. Full variable domain (rest looked up from reference TRBV7-2 and TRBJ1-2): GAGVSQSPSNKVTEKGKDVELRCDPISGHTALYWYRQSLGQGLEFLIYFQGNSAPDKSGLPSDRFSAERTGGSVSTLTIQRTQQEDSAVYLCASSEEVGGYTFGSGTRLTVV.

The V call is TRBV27, the J call TRBJ2-7; D gene ambiguous. The CDR3 loop spans 15 amino acids. Germline CDR1 reads MNHEY; CDR2 reads SMNVEV (reference sequence). Trimming shortened V by 0 bases and J by 2 bases, and 11 bases separated the two germline ends. CDR3: CASSLSRAAPYEQYF. Here the CDR3 DNA reads TGTGCCAGCAGTTTATCCCGGGCTGCCCCCTACGAGCAGTACTTC.

The V call is TRBV7-9, the J call TRBJ2-1, with 15 bases matching TRBD2. From germline, CDR1 is SEHNR and CDR2 FQNEAQ (reference sequence). The CDR3 covers 21 residues. Trimming at V came to 5 bases and at J to 0 bases, leaving 14 bases not matched to a gene. CDR3 sequence reads: CASSRGLAGGSIRSSYNEQFF. DNA for the CDR3: TGTGCCAGCAGCCGGGGACTAGCGGGGGGCTCCATCAGGAGCTCCTACAATGAGCAGTTCTTC.

This clone was seen only once. The chain joins TRBV4-3 to TRBJ1-4; 8 nucleotides align to TRBD1. The CDR3 is 15 amino acids. Germline-derived CDR1 and CDR2 are LGHNA and YSLEER. J was trimmed by 7 bases and V by 5 bases; bases with no gene match: 9. The CDR3 reads CASSDIGQGSEKLFF. Here the CDR3 DNA reads TGCGCCAGCAGCGATATTGGACAGGGAAGTGAAAAACTGTTTTTT.

V and J are TRBV14 and TRBJ2-2; 7 positions agree with TRBD1. Looked up from germline, CDR1 is SGHDN and CDR2 is FVKESK. The V segment lost 2 bases and the J segment 5 bases; nucleotides outside the gene matches: 5. This CDR3 has 15 amino acids. The CDR3, as DNA: TGTGCCAGCAGCCAATGGGACAGCTGGACCGGGGAGCTGTTTTTT. Protein: CASSQWDSWTGELFF.

The V call is TRBV19, the J call TRBJ1-4; 8 bases fit TRBD1. This CDR3 region has 11 residues. V dropped 11 bases and J dropped 8; count of bases not matched to a gene: 4. CDR1 and CDR2 from the germline V gene are LNHDA and SQIVND (reference sequence). The DNA of the CDR3 is TGTGCCGGACGGACAGGGGAAAAACTGTTTTTT. This sequence encodes CAGRTGEKLFF.

The gene calls are TRBV5-1 and TRBJ2-2; 8 bases map to TRBD1. The length of the CDR3 is 15 residues. V shed 4 bases, J shed 1 base, and the junction held 3 bases outside the gene matches. The V gene's germline CDR1 is SGHRS and CDR2 YFSETQ. In DNA form, the CDR3 reads TGCGCCAGCAGCCGGGACAGGAAGAACACCGGGGAGCTGTTTTTT. Translating gives CASSRDRKNTGELFF.

Regarding this clone: Other DNA sequences from this sample encode an identical CDR3 as well. The chain employs TRBV5-1 and TRBJ1-4, with D possibly matching TRBD1 (5 bases). The CDR3 has 14 amino acids. V was trimmed by 4 bases and J by 5 bases, leaving 12 bases between them. Germline V gene sequence: CDR1 SGHRS, CDR2 YFSETQ. DNA of the CDR3: TGCGCCAGCAGCCCGGGACGGTCGAATGAAAAACTGTTTTTT. This codes for CASSPGRSNEKLFF.

The chain combines TRBV11-3 with TRBJ2-3; possibly TRBD2 for D (7 bases). V was shortened by 4 bases and J by 4 bases, with 12 bases between the two germline ends. The CDR3 length is 14 residues. Germline V gene sequence: CDR1 SGHNT, CDR2 YENEEA. CDR3 sequence (DNA): TGTGCCAGCAGCTACGGGGGGCCTTCAGATACGCAGTATTTT. It yields the protein CASSYGGPSDTQYF.

This chain links TRBV10-3 with TRBJ1-1, with TRBD1 as a possible D gene (6 bases). The germline CDR1 and CDR2 sequences are ENHRY and SYGVKD. This CDR3 has 14 amino acids. V was shortened by 3 bases and J by 4 bases, with 12 bases between the two germline ends. The CDR3 DNA is TGTGCCATCAGTGACCCTACAGGGTCCACTGAAGCTTTCTTT. This translates into CAISDPTGSTEAFF.

V gene TRBV6-1 combines with J gene TRBJ1-2, with D unclear. Germline V gives CDR1 MNHNS, CDR2 SASEGT. Trimming pared 0 bases from V and 8 bases from J, leaving 13 bases between. This CDR3 has 14 residues. The CDR3 region has the DNA TGTGCCAGCAGTGAAGCGCCCCCGTTTCGGGGCTACACCTTC. It codes for CASSEAPPFRGYTF.

The chain employs TRBV30 and TRBJ2-3; maybe TRBD2 (6 bases). The CDR3 contains 15 residues. Trimming took off 0 bases at V and 6 bases at J, with 16 bases between the two ends. Germline V lookup: CDR1 GTSNPN, CDR2 SVGIG (reference sequence). In nucleotides, the CDR3 is TGTGCCTGGAGTGTATTGGGGATGGGGAGGGATACGCAGTATTTT. It codes for CAWSVLGMGRDTQYF.

The chain combines TRBV7-9 with TRBJ1-3; no definite D call. V was trimmed by 1 base and J by 8 bases, leaving 12 bases between them. The CDR3 contains 14 residues. Germline V lookup: CDR1 SEHNR, CDR2 FQNEAQ (reference sequence). The CDR3 DNA follows: TGTGCCAGCAGCTTAGAGTCCGTAGTTGACACCATATATTTT. Its translation: CASSLESVVDTIYF.

V gene TRBV10-3 combines with J gene TRBJ2-4, with TRBD2 matching over 7 bases. J gave up 0 bases and V 6 bases, and 11 bases lay outside the gene matches. The V gene's germline CDR1 is ENHRY and CDR2 SYGVKD. The CDR3 totals 17 residues. DNA of the CDR3: TGTGCCATCAGACTACCCAAGCGGGACCTAGCCAAAAACATTCAGTACTTC. Protein product: CAIRLPKRDLAKNIQYF.

The chain has TRBV7-3 and TRBJ1-5, with D possibly being TRBD1 (6 bases). This CDR3 is 15 amino acids long. Germline V CDR1 and CDR2: SGHTA, FQGTGA. Trimming pared 4 bases from V and 5 bases from J, leaving 15 bases between. The CDR3 loop reads CASSSLGQIYQPQHF. As DNA, the CDR3 is TGTGCCAGCAGCTCCCTTGGACAGATTTATCAGCCCCAGCATTTT. The whole variable domain, filled in from reference TRBV7-3 and TRBJ1-5, reads GAGVSQTPSNKVTEKGKYVELRCDPISGHTALYWYRQSLGQGPEFLIYFQGTGAADDSGLPNDRFFAVRPEGSVSTLKIQRTERGDSAVYLCASSSLGQIYQPQHFGDGTRLSIL.

The J gene is TRBJ2-7, the V gene TRBV29-1, with D possibly TRBD1 on 6 matching bases. The CDR3 length is 12 residues. The germline gives CDR1 SQVTM, CDR2 ANQGSEA. The V and J ends lost 5 bases and 5 bases respectively, with 13 bases between them. The chain's CDR3 is CSVTGQINEQYF. DNA of the CDR3: TGCAGCGTTACTGGACAGATTAACGAGCAGTACTTC.

In this sample, this clone turned up once. This chain connects TRBV13 to TRBJ1-2, with a possible D match to TRBD1 (5 bases). This CDR3 contains 14 residues. Deletions cut 0 bases from V and 8 bases from J, with 13 bases between. From germline, CDR1 is PRHDT and CDR2 FYEKMQ (reference sequence). The CDR3 loop is CASSLGSQGEGYTF. The CDR3 DNA sequence: TGTGCCAGCAGCTTAGGGTCCCAGGGTGAAGGCTACACCTTC.